The T cell receptor beta chain described here comes from a study of T cells in Graves' hyperthyroidism and ophthalmopathy. Turning to the study itself: The authors collected peripheral blood at initial diagnosis, before any treatment. Whole-study results and caveats: Ophthalmopathy and stable hyperthyroidism were separated by a 13 V-J model.

Germline trimming cut 6 bases from V and 6 bases from J; bases unmatched to any gene: 26. This CDR3 comprises 20 residues. Germline assignment: CDR1 MDHEN and CDR2 SYDVKM. It was RNA transcripts that yielded the amplified TCR beta CDR3 regions. First-round RT-PCR of the TCR CDR3 relied on the HTBI primer set. TCRdb reprocessed the multiplex PCR reads with MiXCR, giving one entry per CDR3 protein. The sample contains 300,000 to 450,000 distinct CDR3 sequences, about a sixth of which appear only once. Those patients with uncontrolled infection, other autoimmune disease, pregnancy or lactation were excluded. This clonotype was found many times. Antigen unknown.

This TCR derives from a woman aged 25 to 39 with Graves' hyperthyroidism that later progressed to Graves' ophthalmopathy. The chain has TRBV28 and TRBJ1-1; TRBD1 aligns across 9 bases. The sample consisted of blood. Here the CDR3 DNA reads TGTGCCAGCAGGGTTTCCTGGGACAGGGTCAATATTCGTCAACCCCCTGAAGCTTTCTTT. Protein product: CASRVSWDRVNIRQPPEAFF.